These 3 T cell receptor beta chains were sequenced from one sample in a study of T-cell reconstitution after alpha-beta-depleted transplantation in children. This sample's TCRbeta library carried unique molecular identifier barcodes. TCRdb fed the PCR reads into MiXCR, producing one record per CDR3 protein. The sample comprises 700,000 or so distinct CDR3 sequences, around 14% of which are singletons, and 0.79% rests with the top ten. The sample was PBMCs, taken before TCRalphabeta/CD19-depleted stem cell transplant. The receptor set was obtained from a girl aged 2-10 years with congenital amegakaryocytic thrombocytopenia, due to receive a stem cell transplant.

This clonotype was seen repeatedly, ten times or more. The chain combines TRBV20-1 with TRBJ2-7, with D perhaps TRBD2 (6 bases). This CDR3 spans 14 amino acids. Per germline, CDR1 DFQATT and CDR2 SNEGSKA (reference sequence). Trimming stripped 3 bases from V and 3 bases from J, with 15 bases between. The CDR3 protein is CSASSGLPNYEQYF. The CDR3 nucleotides are TGCAGTGCTAGCAGCGGACTACCGAACTACGAGCAGTACTTC.

This clonotype was observed a handful of times. The genes are TRBV19 and TRBJ2-1; 15 nucleotides align to TRBD2. Looked up from germline, CDR1 is LNHDA and CDR2 is SQIVND (reference sequence). The CDR3 runs 16 residues. V gave up 1 base and J gave up 8 bases; unmatched junction bases: 3. CDR3 sequence reads: CASSIGTSGRADEQFF. The CDR3 DNA follows: TGTGCCAGTAGTATAGGGACTAGCGGGAGGGCCGATGAGCAGTTCTTC.

The V call is TRBV5-1, the J call TRBJ2-3; the D is unclear. V lost 1 base to trimming and J lost 1 base, with 7 bases between them. CDR3 size: 14 residues. Germline V gene data show CDR1 as SGHRS and CDR2 as YFSETQ. CDR3 region: CASSLSPRTDTQYF. The DNA for the CDR3 is TGCGCCAGCAGCTTGTCCCCCCGCACAGATACGCAGTATTTT.